These 7 T cell receptor beta chains share one sample of origin, sequenced in a study of early T cells in non-severe SARS-CoV-2 infection. Each CDR3 protein gets one entry after TCRdb re-called the 5' RACE reads with MiXCR. The sample has some 82,000 distinct CDR3 sequences, 5% to 6.5% seen once. Sequencing input: whole blood. These receptors all stem from an adult who was a healthcare worker with PCR-confirmed SARS-CoV-2 infection or an uninfected control (not recorded which).

The CDR3 nucleotides are TGCAGTGCTAGAGGCGGTATCGGAAACACCATATATTTT. Amino acid sequence: CSARGGIGNTIYF. This sequence joins TRBV20-1 and TRBJ1-3; D gene uncertain. The CDR3 contains 13 residues. V was pared by 1 base and J by 4 bases, with 8 bases between. Germline CDR1 is DFQATT and CDR2 is SNEGSKA (reference sequence).

The sample holds many counts of this clonotype. V is TRBV7-2 and J is TRBJ2-7; 8 bases are a match to TRBD1. The CDR3 spans 15 residues. J lost 3 bases, V lost 5 bases, and 9 bases had no gene match. Per germline, CDR1 SGHTA and CDR2 FQGNSA. This chain's CDR3 is CASSRHSGGIYEQYF. CDR3 nucleotides: TGTGCCAGCAGCCGTCACTCAGGGGGCATCTACGAGCAGTACTTC.

The sample holds many counts of this clonotype. The chain joins TRBV9 to TRBJ2-1; TRBD2 matches at 11 bases. The CDR3 runs to 16 residues. The V segment lost 0 bases and the J segment 7 bases; nucleotides outside the gene matches: 6. Germline V gives CDR1 SGDLS, CDR2 YYNGEE. As DNA, the CDR3 is TGTGCCAGCAGCGTAGTTAGCGGGGGGGCATATAATGAGCAGTTCTTC. It specifies CASSVVSGGAYNEQFF.

This clonotype came up many times. The V and J genes are TRBV11-2 and TRBJ2-3; the D is unclear. Germline assignment: CDR1 SGHAT and CDR2 FQNNGV. V was clipped by 5 bases and J by 2 bases, with 14 bases between them. This CDR3 is built from 15 residues. The chain's CDR3 is CASSGLLSLTDTQYF. In DNA, the CDR3 is TGTGCCAGCAGCGGGCTACTATCCCTCACAGATACGCAGTATTTT. Variable domain in full (rest from reference TRBV11-2 and TRBJ2-3): EAGVAQSPRYKIIEKRQSVAFWCNPISGHATLYWYQQILGQGPKLLIQFQNNGVVDDSQLPKDRFSAERLKGVDSTLKIQPAKLEDSAVYLCASSGLLSLTDTQYFGPGTRLTVL.

Ten or more counts support this clonotype. The rearrangement links TRBV29-1 to TRBJ1-1, with unresolved D. The V end was cut by 4 bases, the J end by 5 bases, with 8 bases between. This CDR3 has 11 residues. CDR1 is SQVTM, CDR2 ANQGSEA, per germline. The CDR3 coding sequence is TGCAGCGTTGTTCGGAAAACTGAAGCTTTCTTT. Protein: CSVVRKTEAFF.

This chain uses TRBV24-1 with TRBJ2-1; D unclear. Germline V gene lookup returns CDR1 KGHDR and CDR2 SFDVKD. V was pared by 0 bases and J by 7 bases, with 18 bases between. This CDR3 contains 17 residues. The CDR3 DNA follows: TGTGCCACCAGTGATTTGAGTCGAGTGAAAAGTCGAAATGAGCAGTTCTTC. This gives the protein CATSDLSRVKSRNEQFF.

The CDR3 loop reads CASRGTGVGEKLFF. The CDR3 nucleotides read TGTGCCAGCAGGGGGACAGGGGTCGGGGAAAAACTGTTTTTT. J is TRBJ1-4 and V is TRBV12-3 or TRBV12-4, with TRBD1 matching over 10 bases. V dropped 6 bases and J dropped 8; count of bases not matched to a gene: 6. The length of the CDR3 is 14 residues.